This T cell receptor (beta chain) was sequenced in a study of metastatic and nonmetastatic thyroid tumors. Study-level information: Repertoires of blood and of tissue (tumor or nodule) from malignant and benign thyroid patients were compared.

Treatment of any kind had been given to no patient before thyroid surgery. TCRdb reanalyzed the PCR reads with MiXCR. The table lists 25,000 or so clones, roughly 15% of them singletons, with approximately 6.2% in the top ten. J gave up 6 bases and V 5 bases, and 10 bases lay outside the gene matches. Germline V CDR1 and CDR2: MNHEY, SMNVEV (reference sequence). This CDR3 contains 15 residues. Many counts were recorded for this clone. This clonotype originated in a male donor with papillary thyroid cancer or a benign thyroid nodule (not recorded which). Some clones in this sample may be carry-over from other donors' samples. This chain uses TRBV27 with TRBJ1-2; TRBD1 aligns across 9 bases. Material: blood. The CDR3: CASSPETGGLDGYTF. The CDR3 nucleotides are TGTGCCAGCAGTCCAGAGACAGGGGGTTTGGATGGCTACACCTTC.